This TCR beta chain stems from a study of Graves' ophthalmopathy and Graves' hyperthyroidism. For repertoire sequencing, the TCR beta CDR3 regions were amplified from RNA transcripts. First-round RT-PCR used HTBI primers; second-round multiplex PCR followed. MiXCR was run by TCRdb on the multiplex PCR reads, yielding one entry per CDR3 protein. The sample includes about 620,000 distinct CDR3 sequences, 20% to 25% seen only once; the top ten take roughly 6.9%. The authors isolated PBMCs from around 10 ml of fresh peripheral blood. Per germline, CDR1 SGHTA and CDR2 FQGNSA. The V and J ends lost 5 bases and 7 bases, in that order; junction bases with no gene match: 11. The CDR3 is 16 residues long. In this sample, this clonotype turned up many times.

The source material was peripheral blood. The receptor was derived from a woman under 30 with stable Graves' hyperthyroidism. Some clones in this sample may be carry-over from other donors' samples. The chain employs TRBV7-2 and TRBJ1-5; 10 bases are shared with TRBD1. The CDR3 here is CASSRAGTGVRQPQHF. CDR3 bases: TGTGCCAGCAGCAGAGCCGGGACAGGGGTAAGGCAGCCCCAGCATTTT.